The rows below give T cell receptor beta chains drawn from one sample of a study of T cells in Graves' hyperthyroidism and ophthalmopathy. TCRdb re-derived calls from the multiplex PCR reads in MiXCR, one entry per CDR3 protein. The repertoire holds 90,000 to 120,000 distinct CDR3 sequences, with around a sixth as singletons. Sequenced: blood. Receptors originate from a woman aged 50 to 65 with Graves' hyperthyroidism. The CDR3 runs from the conserved cysteine through the conserved F or W. The D gene is left open where the match is weak. Size tells how often a clone was seen (once, few, many) or the class of an expanded clone, and some rows leave it out.

many,TRBD1,TRBJ2-1,TRBV28,TGTGCCACCAGAGGACAGGGTTTCGATGAGCAGTTCTTC,CATRGQGFDEQFF
many,TRBD1,TRBJ1-4,TRBV3-1,TGTGCCAGCAGCCAGGGACAGAACCTTAATGAAAAACTGTTTTTT,CASSQGQNLNEKLFF
many,-,TRBJ2-1,TRBV4-1,TGCGCCAGCAGCCAAATCAACTCACGGAGCAATGAGCAGTTCTTC,CASSQINSRSNEQFF
-,TRBD1,TRBJ2-1,TRBV3-1,TGTACCAGCGGGGGACAGGGGACCACAGGTGAGCAGTTCTTC,CTSGGQGTTGEQFF
many,TRBD1,TRBJ1-4,TRBV30,TGTGCCTGGAACCCAGGGGGAGGGCTGGATGAAAAACTGTTTTTT,CAWNPGGGLDEKLFF
many,-,TRBJ2-3,TRBV20-1,TGCAGTGCTAGAGATGATTTCCAGGGAGGAACAGATACGCAGTATTTT,CSARDDFQGGTDTQYF
-,-,TRBJ2-7,TRBV10-3,TGTGCCATCAGGGACCCCTCAAGCTCCTACGAGCAGTACTTC,CAIRDPSSSYEQYF
many,-,TRBJ2-5,TRBV2,TGTGCCAGCAATGTAGGGGGACAAGAGACCCAGTACTTC,CASNVGGQETQYF
many,TRBD2,TRBJ2-5,TRBV29-1,TGCAGCGTTGTTGTCGGGACTAGCGGGGAACAAGAGACCCAGTACTTC,CSVVVGTSGEQETQYF
many,-,TRBJ2-4,TRBV10-3,TGTGCCATCAGTGAGTCCGGGGGACAAAACATTCAGTACTTC,CAISESGGQNIQYF
many,-,TRBJ1-1,TRBV12-3/TRBV12-4,TGTGCCAGCAGTTTAGGGGTTCAGTGGGGGACTGAAGCTTTCTTT,CASSLGVQWGTEAFF
once,TRBD1,TRBJ2-1,TRBV4-1,TGCGCCAGCGGACAGGGCAGGTGGTATGAGCAGTTCTTC,CASGQGRWYEQFF
many,-,TRBJ1-1,TRBV6-5,TGTGCCAGCAGTTACGGTGCTCTTGGCCAGGACACTGAAGCTTTCTTT,CASSYGALGQDTEAFF
many,TRBD1,TRBJ2-7,TRBV28,TGTGCCAGCAGTCCCAGGCCCGGGACAGGGGGGTCCTACGAGCAGTACTTC,CASSPRPGTGGSYEQYF
many,-,TRBJ1-1,TRBV20-1,TGCAGTGCTAATGAGGGTTGGGACACTGAAGCTTTCTTT,CSANEGWDTEAFF
many,-,TRBJ1-2,TRBV2,TGTGCCAGCAGTGACAAGACGGTTTATGGCTACACCTTC,CASSDKTVYGYTF
many,-,TRBJ1-5,TRBV11-1,TGTGCCAGCAGCTTTTTCTGGGCCCAGCATTTT,CASSFFWAQHF